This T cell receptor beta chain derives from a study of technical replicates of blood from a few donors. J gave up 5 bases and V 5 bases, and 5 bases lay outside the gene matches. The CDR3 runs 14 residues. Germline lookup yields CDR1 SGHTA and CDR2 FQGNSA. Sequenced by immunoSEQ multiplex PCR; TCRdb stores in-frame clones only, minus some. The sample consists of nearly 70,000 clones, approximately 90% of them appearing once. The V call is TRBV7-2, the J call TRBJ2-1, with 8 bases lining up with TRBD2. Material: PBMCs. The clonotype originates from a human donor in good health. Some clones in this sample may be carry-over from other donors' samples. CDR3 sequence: CASSQGLAHNEQFF. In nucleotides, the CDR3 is TGTGCCAGCAGCCAAGGACTAGCCCACAATGAGCAGTTCTTC.